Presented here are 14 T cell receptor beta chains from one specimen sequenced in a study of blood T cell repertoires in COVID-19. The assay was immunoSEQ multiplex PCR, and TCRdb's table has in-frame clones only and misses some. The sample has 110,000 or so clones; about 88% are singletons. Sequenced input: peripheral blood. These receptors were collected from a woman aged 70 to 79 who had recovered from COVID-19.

For the CDR3, the DNA is TGTGCCAGCAGGAGAGCAGGGGAAGCTTTCTTT. Its protein is CASRRAGEAFF. The chain carries TRBV27 and TRBJ1-1, with TRBD1 as a possible D gene (5 bases). The CDR3 has 11 residues. Trimming took 6 bases from V and 8 from J, leaving 10 bases between them. CDR1 is MNHEY, CDR2 SMNVEV, per germline (reference sequence).

CDR3 amino acids: CSVAAGGYEQFF. The CDR3 DNA reads as TGCAGCGTTGCGGCAGGTGGGTATGAGCAGTTCTTC. The chain couples TRBV29-1 to TRBJ2-1; D unresolved. Germline CDR1 SQVTM, CDR2 ANQGSEA. V was shortened by 4 bases and J by 8 bases, with 12 bases between the two germline ends. The CDR3 runs to 12 residues.

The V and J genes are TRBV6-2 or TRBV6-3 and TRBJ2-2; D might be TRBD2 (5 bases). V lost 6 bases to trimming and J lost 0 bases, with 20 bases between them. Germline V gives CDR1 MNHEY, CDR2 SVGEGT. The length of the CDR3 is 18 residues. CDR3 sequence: CASSSLGLNFANTGELFF. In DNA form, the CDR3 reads TGTGCCAGCAGCTCCCTCGGACTCAACTTCGCGAACACCGGGGAGCTGTTTTTT.

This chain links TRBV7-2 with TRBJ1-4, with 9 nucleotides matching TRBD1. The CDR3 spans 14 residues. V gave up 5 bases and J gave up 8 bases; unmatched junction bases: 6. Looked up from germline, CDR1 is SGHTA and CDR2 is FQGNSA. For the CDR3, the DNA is TGTGCCAGCAGCCCGGGACAGGGTCGAGAAAAACTGTTTTTT. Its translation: CASSPGQGREKLFF.

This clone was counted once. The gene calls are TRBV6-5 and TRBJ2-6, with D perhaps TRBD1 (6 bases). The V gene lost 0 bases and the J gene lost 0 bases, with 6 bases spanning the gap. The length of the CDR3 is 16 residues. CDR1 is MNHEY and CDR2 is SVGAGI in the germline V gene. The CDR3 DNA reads TGTGCCAGCAGTTACTCAGGGGGCTCTGGGGCCAACGTCCTGACTTTC. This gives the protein CASSYSGGSGANVLTF.

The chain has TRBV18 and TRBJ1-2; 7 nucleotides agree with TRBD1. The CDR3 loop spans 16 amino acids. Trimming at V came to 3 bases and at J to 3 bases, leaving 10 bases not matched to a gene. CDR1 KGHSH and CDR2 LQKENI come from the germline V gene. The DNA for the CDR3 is TGTGCCAGCTCACCCGCCTCCACCAGGGGGGACTATGGCTACACCTTC. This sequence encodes CASSPASTRGDYGYTF.

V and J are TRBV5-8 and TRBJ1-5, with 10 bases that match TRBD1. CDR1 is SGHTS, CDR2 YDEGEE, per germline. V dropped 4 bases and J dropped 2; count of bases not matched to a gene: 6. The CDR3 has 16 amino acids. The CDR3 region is CASSRQGARGNQPQHF. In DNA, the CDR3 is TGTGCCAGCAGCCGACAGGGGGCGCGGGGCAATCAGCCCCAGCATTTT.

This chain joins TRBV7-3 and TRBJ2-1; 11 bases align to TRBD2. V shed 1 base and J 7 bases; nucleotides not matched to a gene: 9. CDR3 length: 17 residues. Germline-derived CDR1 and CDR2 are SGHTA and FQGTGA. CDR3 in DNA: TGTGCCAGCAGCTTAAGAGTAACTAGCGGGAGCGGAAATGAGCAGTTCTTC. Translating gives CASSLRVTSGSGNEQFF.

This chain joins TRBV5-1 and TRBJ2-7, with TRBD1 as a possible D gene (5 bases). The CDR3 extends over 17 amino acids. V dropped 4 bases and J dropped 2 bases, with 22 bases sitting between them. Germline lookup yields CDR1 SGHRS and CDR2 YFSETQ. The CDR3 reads CASSTATGTTVPYEQYF. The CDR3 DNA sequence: TGCGCCAGCAGCACCGCAACGGGCACGACAGTTCCCTACGAGCAGTACTTC.

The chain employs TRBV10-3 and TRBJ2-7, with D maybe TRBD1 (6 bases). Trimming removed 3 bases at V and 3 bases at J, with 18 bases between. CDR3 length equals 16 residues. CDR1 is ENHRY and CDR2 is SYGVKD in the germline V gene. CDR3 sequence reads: CAISDHLGAGNYEQYF. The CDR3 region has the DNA TGTGCCATCAGTGACCACCTGGGGGCCGGAAACTACGAGCAGTACTTC.

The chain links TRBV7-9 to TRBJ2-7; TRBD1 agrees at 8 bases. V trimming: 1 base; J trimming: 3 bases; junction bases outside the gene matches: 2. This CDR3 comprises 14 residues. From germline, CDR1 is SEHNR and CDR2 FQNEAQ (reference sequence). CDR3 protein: CASSLGTGIYEQYF. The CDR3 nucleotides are TGTGCCAGCAGCTTAGGGACAGGGATCTACGAGCAGTACTTC.

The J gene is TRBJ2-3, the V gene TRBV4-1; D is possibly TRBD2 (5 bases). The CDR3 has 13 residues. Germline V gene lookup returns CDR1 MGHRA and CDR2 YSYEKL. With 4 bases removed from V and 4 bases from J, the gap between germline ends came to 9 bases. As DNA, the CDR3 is TGCGCCAGCAGCCCCATGGGAGCAGATACGCAGTATTTT. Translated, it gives CASSPMGADTQYF.

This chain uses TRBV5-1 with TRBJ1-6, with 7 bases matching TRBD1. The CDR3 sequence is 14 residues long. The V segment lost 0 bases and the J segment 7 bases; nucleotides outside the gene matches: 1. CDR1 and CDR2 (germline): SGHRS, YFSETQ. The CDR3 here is CASSLEGGNSPLHF. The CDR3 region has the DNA TGCGCCAGCAGCTTGGAAGGGGGCAATTCACCCCTCCACTTT.

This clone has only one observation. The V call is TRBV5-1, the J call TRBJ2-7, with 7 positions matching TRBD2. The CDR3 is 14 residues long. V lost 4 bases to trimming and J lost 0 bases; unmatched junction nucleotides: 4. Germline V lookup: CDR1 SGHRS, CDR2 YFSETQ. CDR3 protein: CASSPRDYSYEQYF. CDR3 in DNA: TGCGCCAGCAGCCCCCGGGACTACTCCTACGAGCAGTACTTC. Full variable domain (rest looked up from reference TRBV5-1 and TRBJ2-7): KAGVTQTPRYLIKTRGQQVTLSCSPISGHRSVSWYQQTPGQGLQFLFEYFSETQRNKGNFPGRFSGRQFSNSRSEMNVSTLELGDSALYLCASSPRDYSYEQYFGPGTRLTVT.